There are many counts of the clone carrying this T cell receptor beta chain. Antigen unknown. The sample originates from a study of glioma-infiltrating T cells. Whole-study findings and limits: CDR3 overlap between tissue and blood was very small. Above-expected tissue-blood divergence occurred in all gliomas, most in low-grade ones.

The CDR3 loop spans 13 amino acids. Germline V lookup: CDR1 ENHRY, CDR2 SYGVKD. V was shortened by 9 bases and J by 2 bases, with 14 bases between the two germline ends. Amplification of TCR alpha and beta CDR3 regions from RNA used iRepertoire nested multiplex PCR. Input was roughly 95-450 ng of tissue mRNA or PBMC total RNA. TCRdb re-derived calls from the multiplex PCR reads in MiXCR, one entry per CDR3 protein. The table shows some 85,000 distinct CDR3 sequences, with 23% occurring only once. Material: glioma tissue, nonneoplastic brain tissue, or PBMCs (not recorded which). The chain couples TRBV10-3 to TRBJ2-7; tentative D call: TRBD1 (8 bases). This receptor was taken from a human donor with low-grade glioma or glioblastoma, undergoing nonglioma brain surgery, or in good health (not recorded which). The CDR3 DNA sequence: TGTGCCATACAGGGGGGGACCACCTACGAGCAGTACTTC. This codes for CAIQGGTTYEQYF.